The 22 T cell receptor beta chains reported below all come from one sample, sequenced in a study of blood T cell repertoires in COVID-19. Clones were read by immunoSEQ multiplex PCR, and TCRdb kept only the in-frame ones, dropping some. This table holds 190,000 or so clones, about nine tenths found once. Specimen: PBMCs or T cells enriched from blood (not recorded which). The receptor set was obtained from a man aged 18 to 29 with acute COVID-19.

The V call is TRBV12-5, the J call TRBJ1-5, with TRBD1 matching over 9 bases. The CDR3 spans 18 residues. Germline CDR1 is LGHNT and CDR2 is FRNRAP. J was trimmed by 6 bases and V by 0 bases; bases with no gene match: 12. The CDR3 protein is CASGLVLLGTGYSQPQHF. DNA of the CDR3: TGTGCTAGTGGTTTGGTACTTCTCGGGACAGGGTATTCTCAGCCCCAGCATTTT.

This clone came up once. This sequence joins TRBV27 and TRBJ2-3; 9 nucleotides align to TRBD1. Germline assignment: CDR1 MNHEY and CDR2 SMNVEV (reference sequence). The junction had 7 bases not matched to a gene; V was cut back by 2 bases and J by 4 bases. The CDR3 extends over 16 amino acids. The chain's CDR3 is CASSLTPGQGADTQYF. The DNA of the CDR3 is TGTGCCAGCAGTTTAACCCCGGGACAGGGCGCAGATACGCAGTATTTT.

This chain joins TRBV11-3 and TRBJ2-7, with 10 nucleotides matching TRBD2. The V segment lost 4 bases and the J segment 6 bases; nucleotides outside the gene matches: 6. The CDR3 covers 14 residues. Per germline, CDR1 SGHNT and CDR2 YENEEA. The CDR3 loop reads CASSSTSGKPEQYF. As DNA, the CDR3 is TGTGCCAGCAGCTCTACTAGCGGGAAGCCCGAGCAGTACTTC.

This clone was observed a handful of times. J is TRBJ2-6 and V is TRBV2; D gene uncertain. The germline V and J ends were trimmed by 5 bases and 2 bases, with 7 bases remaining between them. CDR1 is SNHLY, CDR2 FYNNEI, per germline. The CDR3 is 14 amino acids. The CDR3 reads CASSSLPGANVLTF. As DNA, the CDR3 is TGTGCCAGCAGTTCCCTCCCTGGGGCCAACGTCCTGACTTTC. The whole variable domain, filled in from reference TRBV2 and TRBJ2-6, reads EPEVTQTPSHQVTQMGQEVILRCVPISNHLYFYWYRQILGQKVEFLVSFYNNEISEKSEIFDDQFSVERPDGSNFTLKIRSTKLEDSAMYFCASSSLPGANVLTFGAGSRLTVL.

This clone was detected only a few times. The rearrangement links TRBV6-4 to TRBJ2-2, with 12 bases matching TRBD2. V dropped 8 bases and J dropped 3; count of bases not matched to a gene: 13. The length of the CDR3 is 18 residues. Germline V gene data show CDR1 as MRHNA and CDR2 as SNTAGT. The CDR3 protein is CASQRGPSGRADTGELFF. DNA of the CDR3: TGTGCCAGCCAGAGGGGGCCTAGCGGGAGGGCGGACACCGGGGAGCTGTTTTTT.

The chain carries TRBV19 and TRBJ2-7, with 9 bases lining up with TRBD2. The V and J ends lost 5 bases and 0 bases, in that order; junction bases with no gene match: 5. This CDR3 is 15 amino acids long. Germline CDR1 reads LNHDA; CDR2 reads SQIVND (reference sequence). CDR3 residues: CASSFSGGYSYEQYF. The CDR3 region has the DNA TGTGCCAGTAGTTTTAGCGGGGGATACTCCTACGAGCAGTACTTC.

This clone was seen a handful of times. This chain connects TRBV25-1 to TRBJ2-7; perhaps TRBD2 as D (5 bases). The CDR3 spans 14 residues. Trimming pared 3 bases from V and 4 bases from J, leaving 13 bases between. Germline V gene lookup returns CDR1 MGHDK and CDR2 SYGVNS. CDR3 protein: CASSDRGVGYEQYF. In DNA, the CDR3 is TGTGCCAGCAGTGACCGGGGAGTGGGGTACGAGCAGTACTTC.

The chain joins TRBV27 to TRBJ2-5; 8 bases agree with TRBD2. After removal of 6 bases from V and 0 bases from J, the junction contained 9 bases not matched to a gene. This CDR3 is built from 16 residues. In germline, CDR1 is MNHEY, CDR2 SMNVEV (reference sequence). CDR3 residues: CASSLLRGGYQETQYF. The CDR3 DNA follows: TGTGCCAGCAGCTTACTCCGGGGGGGGTACCAAGAGACCCAGTACTTC.

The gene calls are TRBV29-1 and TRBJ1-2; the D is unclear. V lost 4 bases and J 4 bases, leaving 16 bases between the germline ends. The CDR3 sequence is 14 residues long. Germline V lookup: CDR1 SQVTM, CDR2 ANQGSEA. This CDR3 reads CSVALERSGYGYTF. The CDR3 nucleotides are TGCAGCGTTGCCCTAGAGAGGTCGGGCTATGGCTACACCTTC. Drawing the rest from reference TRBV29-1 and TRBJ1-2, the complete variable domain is SAVISQKPSRDICQRGTSLTIQCQVDSQVTMMFWYRQQPGQSLTLIATANQGSEATYESGFVIDKFPISRPNLTFSTLTVSNMSPEDSSIYLCSVALERSGYGYTFGSGTRLTVV.

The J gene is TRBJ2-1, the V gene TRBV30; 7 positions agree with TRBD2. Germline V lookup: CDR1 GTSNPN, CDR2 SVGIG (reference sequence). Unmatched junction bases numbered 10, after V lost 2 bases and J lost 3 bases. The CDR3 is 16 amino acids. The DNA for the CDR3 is TGTGCCTGGAGTAGAGTCGGCGGGAGTTTCTACAATGAGCAGTTCTTC. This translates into CAWSRVGGSFYNEQFF.

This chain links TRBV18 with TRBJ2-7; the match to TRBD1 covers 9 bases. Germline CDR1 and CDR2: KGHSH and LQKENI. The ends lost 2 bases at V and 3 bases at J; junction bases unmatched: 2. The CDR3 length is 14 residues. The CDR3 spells CASSPGTGFYEQYF. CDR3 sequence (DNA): TGTGCCAGCTCACCAGGGACAGGGTTCTACGAGCAGTACTTC.

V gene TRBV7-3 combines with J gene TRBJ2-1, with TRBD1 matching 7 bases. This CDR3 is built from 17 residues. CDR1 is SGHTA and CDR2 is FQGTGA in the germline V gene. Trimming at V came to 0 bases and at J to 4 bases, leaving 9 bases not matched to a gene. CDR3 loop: CASSLTAPGQPYNEQFF. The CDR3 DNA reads TGTGCCAGCAGCTTAACTGCCCCGGGACAGCCGTACAATGAGCAGTTCTTC. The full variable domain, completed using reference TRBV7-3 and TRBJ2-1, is GAGVSQTPSNKVTEKGKYVELRCDPISGHTALYWYRQSLGQGPEFLIYFQGTGAADDSGLPNDRFFAVRPEGSVSTLKIQRTERGDSAVYLCASSLTAPGQPYNEQFFGPGTRLTVL.

The CDR3 nucleotides are TGTGCCAGCAGCTTATTGGGAGACCAAGAGACCCAGTACTTC. It is translated as CASSLLGDQETQYF. The chain has TRBV7-9 and TRBJ2-5, with D possibly being TRBD2 (5 bases). There are 14 residues in the CDR3. V lost 2 bases and J lost 0, with 7 bases in between. Looked up from germline, CDR1 is SEHNR and CDR2 is FQNEAQ (reference sequence).

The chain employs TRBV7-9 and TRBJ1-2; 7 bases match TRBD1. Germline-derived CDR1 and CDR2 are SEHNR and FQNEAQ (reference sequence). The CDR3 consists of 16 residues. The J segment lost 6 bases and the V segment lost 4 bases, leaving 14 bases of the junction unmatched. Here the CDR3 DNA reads TGTGCCAGCAGCTCAACCCGGGACAGAGTTCAGGATGGCTACACCTTC. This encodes CASSSTRDRVQDGYTF.

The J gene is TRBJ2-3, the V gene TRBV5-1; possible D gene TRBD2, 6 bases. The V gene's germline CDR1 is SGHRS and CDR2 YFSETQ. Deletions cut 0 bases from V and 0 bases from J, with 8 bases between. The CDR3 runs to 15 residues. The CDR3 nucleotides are TGCGCCAGCAGCTTGGTGGGGGGAAGCACAGATACGCAGTATTTT. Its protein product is CASSLVGGSTDTQYF.

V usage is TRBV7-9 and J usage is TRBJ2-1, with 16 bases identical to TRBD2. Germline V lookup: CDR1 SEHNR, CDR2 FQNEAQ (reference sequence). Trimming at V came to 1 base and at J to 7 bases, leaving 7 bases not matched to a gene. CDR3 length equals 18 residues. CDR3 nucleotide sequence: TGTGCCAGCAGCTTAGTGTGGGGACTAGCGGGAGGGCCGAATGAGCAGTTCTTC. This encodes CASSLVWGLAGGPNEQFF.

The CDR3 region has the DNA TGTGCCAGCAGCCGGGGAGAGCCTCTGAGTGGCTACACCTTC. It specifies CASSRGEPLSGYTF. V is TRBV14 and J is TRBJ1-2; D unresolved. Germline CDR1 is SGHDN and CDR2 is FVKESK. This CDR3 is 14 amino acids long. V was cut by 4 bases and J by 7 bases, with 16 bases left in between.

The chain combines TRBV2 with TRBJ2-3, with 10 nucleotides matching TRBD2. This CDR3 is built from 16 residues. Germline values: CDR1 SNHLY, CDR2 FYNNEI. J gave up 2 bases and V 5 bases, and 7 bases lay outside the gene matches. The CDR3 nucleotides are TGTGCCAGCAGTCCCTTACTAGCGGGGACCACAGATACGCAGTATTTT. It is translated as CASSPLLAGTTDTQYF.

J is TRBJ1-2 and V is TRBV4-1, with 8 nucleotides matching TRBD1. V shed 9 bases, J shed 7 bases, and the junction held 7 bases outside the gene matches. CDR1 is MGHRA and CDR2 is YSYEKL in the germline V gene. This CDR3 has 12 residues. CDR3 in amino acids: CASQGAGLGYTF. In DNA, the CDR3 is TGCGCCAGTCAGGGGGCAGGGCTTGGCTACACCTTC.

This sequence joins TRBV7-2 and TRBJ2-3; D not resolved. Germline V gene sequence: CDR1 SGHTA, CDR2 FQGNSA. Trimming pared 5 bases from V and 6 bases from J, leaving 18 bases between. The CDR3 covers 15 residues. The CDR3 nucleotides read TGTGCCAGCAGCCAATACGCCGCGAGGCTGGATACGCAGTATTTT. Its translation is CASSQYAARLDTQYF.

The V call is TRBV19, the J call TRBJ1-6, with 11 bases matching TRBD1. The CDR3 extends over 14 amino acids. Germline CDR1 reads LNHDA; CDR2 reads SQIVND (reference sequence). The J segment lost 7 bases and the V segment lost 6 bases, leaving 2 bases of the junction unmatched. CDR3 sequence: CASSGTGGNSPLHF. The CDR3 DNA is TGTGCCAGTAGCGGGACAGGGGGAAATTCACCCCTCCACTTT.

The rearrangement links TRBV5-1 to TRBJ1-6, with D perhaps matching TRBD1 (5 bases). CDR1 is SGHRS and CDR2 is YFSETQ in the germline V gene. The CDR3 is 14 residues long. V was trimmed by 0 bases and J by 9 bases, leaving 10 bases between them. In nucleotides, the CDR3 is TGCGCCAGCAGCTTGGCCTCAGGGTCTTCACCCCTCCACTTT. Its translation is CASSLASGSSPLHF. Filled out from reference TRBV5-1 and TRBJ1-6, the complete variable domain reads KAGVTQTPRYLIKTRGQQVTLSCSPISGHRSVSWYQQTPGQGLQFLFEYFSETQRNKGNFPGRFSGRQFSNSRSEMNVSTLELGDSALYLCASSLASGSSPLHFGNGTRLTVT.